The rows below give T cell receptor beta chains drawn from one sample of a study of tumor-infiltrating lymphocytes in oesophageal squamous cell carcinoma. TCRdb called the PCR reads again in MiXCR, with one record for every CDR3 protein. The sample yields 15,000 to 20,000 distinct CDR3 sequences, 40% to 55% seen once. The sample taken for sequencing was blood. These receptors all stem from a female donor with esophageal squamous cell carcinoma. CDR3s include the opening cysteine and the closing phenylalanine or tryptophan. The D gene is left open where the match is weak. Rows give clone size only sometimes, using once, few, many, or a class for an expanded clone.

size: -; V: TRBV10-3; D: -; J: TRBJ2-3; CDR3: CAISEGVGETDTQYF; DNA: TGTGCCATCAGTGAAGGGGTCGGAGAGACAGATACGCAGTATTTT
size: few; V: TRBV18; D: -; J: TRBJ2-7; CDR3: CASSPRTTSYNEQYF; DNA: TGTGCCAGCTCACCAAGGACTACTTCCTACAATGAGCAGTACTTC
size: few; V: TRBV7-9; D: -; J: TRBJ2-3; CDR3: CASSGPSTDTQYF; DNA: TGTGCCAGCAGTGGTCCTAGCACAGATACGCAGTATTTT
size: medium-sized; V: TRBV7-8; D: TRBD2; J: TRBJ2-7; CDR3: CASSSGLAGGPLEQYF; DNA: TGTGCCAGCAGCTCAGGACTAGCGGGGGGGCCGCTCGAGCAGTACTTC
size: few; V: TRBV11-2; D: -; J: TRBJ2-1; CDR3: CASRHNEQFF; DNA: TGTGCCAGCAGGCACAATGAGCAGTTCTTC
size: once; V: TRBV7-3; D: -; J: TRBJ2-7; CDR3: CASSPGTKGGEQYF; DNA: TGTGCCAGCAGCCCCGGGACCAAGGGGGGCGAGCAGTACTTC
size: -; V: TRBV3-1; D: TRBD1; J: TRBJ1-4; CDR3: CASSRGQGGEKLFF; DNA: TGTGCCAGCAGCCGGGGACAGGGAGGAGAAAAACTGTTTTTT
size: -; V: TRBV7-2; D: TRBD1; J: TRBJ2-7; CDR3: CASSPRQGRGYEQYF; DNA: TGTGCCAGCAGCCCACGACAGGGTCGGGGCTACGAGCAGTACTTC
size: many; V: TRBV2; D: TRBD2; J: TRBJ2-7; CDR3: CASRGWLAGGNSYEQYF; DNA: TGTGCCAGCCGTGGGTGGCTAGCGGGAGGAAACTCCTACGAGCAGTACTTC
size: -; V: TRBV5-8; D: -; J: TRBJ2-1; CDR3: CASSLYRDYNEQFF; DNA: TGTGCCAGCAGCCTTTACCGGGACTACAATGAGCAGTTCTTC
size: -; V: TRBV12-3/TRBV12-4; D: TRBD1; J: TRBJ2-5; CDR3: CASSLAGGEETQYF; DNA: TGTGCCAGCAGTTTAGCAGGGGGCGAAGAGACCCAGTACTTC
size: -; V: TRBV7-2; D: -; J: TRBJ2-1; CDR3: CASSVGQITHRQFF; DNA: TGTGCCAGCAGCGTAGGACAAATAACCCACCGGCAGTTCTTC
size: many; V: TRBV2; D: -; J: TRBJ2-5; CDR3: CASSGWGAQETQYF; DNA: TGTGCCAGCAGCGGGTGGGGGGCACAAGAGACCCAGTACTTC
size: many; V: TRBV5-5; D: TRBD2; J: TRBJ2-5; CDR3: CASSRWSSGGNEQYF; DNA: TGTGCCAGCAGCCGATGGTCTAGCGGAGGCAATGAGCAGTACTTC
size: -; V: TRBV6-8; D: -; J: TRBJ1-6; CDR3: CASNGAYDQYF; DNA: TGTGCCAGCAACGGAGCCTACGACCAGTACTTT
size: -; V: TRBV7-2; D: TRBD2; J: TRBJ2-5; CDR3: CASSLQSGREQYF; DNA: TGTGCCAGCAGCTTACAGTCAGGGAGGGAGCAGTACTTC
size: many; V: TRBV4-1; D: -; J: TRBJ1-5; CDR3: CASSQDPGEGGQPQHF; DNA: TGCGCCAGCAGCCAAGATCCCGGGGAGGGAGGTCAGCCCCAGCATTTT
size: -; V: TRBV7-2; D: -; J: TRBJ2-5; CDR3: CASSTRGRETQYF; DNA: TGTGCCAGCAGCACGAGGGGACGGGAGACCCAGTACTTC
size: few; V: TRBV15; D: -; J: TRBJ2-7; CDR3: CTTSREKPGSYNEQYF; DNA: TGTACCACCAGCAGAGAGAAGCCGGGCTCCTACAATGAGCAGTACTTC
size: few; V: TRBV7-8; D: -; J: TRBJ2-7; CDR3: CASSFKQGPSYEQYF; DNA: TGTGCCAGCAGCTTTAAACAGGGCCCATCCTACGAGCAGTACTTC
size: -; V: TRBV12-3/TRBV12-4; D: -; J: TRBJ2-1; CDR3: CASSLRGRSNEQFF; DNA: TGTGCCAGCAGTTTACGGGGGCGAAGCAATGAGCAGTTCTTC
size: many; V: TRBV5-1; D: -; J: TRBJ1-2; CDR3: CASSFEVQGGYTF; DNA: TGCGCCAGCAGCTTCGAAGTACAGGGAGGCTACACCTTC
size: few; V: TRBV6-2/TRBV6-3; D: -; J: TRBJ2-4; CDR3: CASSLDGGRYNEQYF; DNA: TGTGCCAGCAGTTTGGATGGGGGGAGGTACAATGAGCAGTACTTC
size: medium-sized; V: TRBV7-9; D: -; J: TRBJ2-1; CDR3: CASSYRYNEQFF; DNA: TGTGCCAGCAGCTACAGGTACAATGAGCAGTTCTTC
size: -; V: TRBV6-8; D: -; J: TRBJ2-7; CDR3: CASSYSRGGWYEQYF; DNA: TGTGCCAGCAGTTACTCGAGGGGGGGTTGGTACGAGCAGTACTTC
size: -; V: TRBV7-9; D: TRBD1; J: TRBJ1-2; CDR3: CASSLELGETGALIYGYTF; DNA: TGTGCCAGCAGCTTAGAGCTCGGGGAGACAGGGGCTCTAATCTATGGCTACACCTTC